This T cell receptor beta chain was retrieved from a study of blood T cell repertoires in COVID-19. Overall study: Sites in the United States, Italy and Spain provided acute and convalescent COVID-19 samples. T cells, B-cell-depleted T cells, or PBMCs provided the cDNA or gDNA that served as material.

Authors' processing steps: By means of reference gene primer amplification, nucleated cell counts were estimated. Here immunoSEQ multiplex PCR was the method, and the copy in TCRdb shows in-frame clones only, minus some. V and J calls and clone size are those listed in that table; D and trimming were worked out from the DNA. Of 70,000 to 95,000 clones listed, approximately 90% are singletons. The CDR3 loop spans 16 amino acids. The germline CDR1 and CDR2 sequences are LNHDA and SQIVND (reference sequence). The ends lost 5 bases at V and 5 bases at J; junction bases unmatched: 9. This TCR was recovered from an elderly woman with active COVID-19. The chain employs TRBV19 and TRBJ1-6; 7 positions agree with TRBD1. The sample was peripheral blood. The CDR3, as DNA: TGTGCCAGTAGTCCTCGGACAGGCCGGAATAATTCACCCCTCCACTTT. Translating it yields CASSPRTGRNNSPLHF.